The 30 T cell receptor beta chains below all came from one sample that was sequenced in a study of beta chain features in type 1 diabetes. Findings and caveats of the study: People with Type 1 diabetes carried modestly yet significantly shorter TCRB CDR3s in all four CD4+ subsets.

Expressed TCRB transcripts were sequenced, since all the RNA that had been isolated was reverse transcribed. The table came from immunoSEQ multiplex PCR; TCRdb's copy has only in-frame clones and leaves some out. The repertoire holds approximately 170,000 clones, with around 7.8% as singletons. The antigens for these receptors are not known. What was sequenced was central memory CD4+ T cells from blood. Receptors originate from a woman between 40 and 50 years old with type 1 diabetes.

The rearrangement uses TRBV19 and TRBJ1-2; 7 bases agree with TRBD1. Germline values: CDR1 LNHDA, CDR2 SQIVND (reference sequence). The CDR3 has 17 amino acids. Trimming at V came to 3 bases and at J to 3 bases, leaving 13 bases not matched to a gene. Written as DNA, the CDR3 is TGTGCCAGTAGTATCGGCCAGGGACTAGGGACAGACTATGGCTACACCTTC. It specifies CASSIGQGLGTDYGYTF.

As DNA, the CDR3 is TGTGCCAGCAGTTACGGGACAACGAGCTCCTACAATGAGCAGTTCTTC. Protein product: CASSYGTTSSYNEQFF. The rearrangement joins TRBV6-6 to TRBJ2-1; possibly TRBD1 for D (6 bases). Trimming removed 2 bases at V and 0 bases at J, with 11 bases between. CDR3 length: 16 amino acids. CDR1 is MNHNY and CDR2 is SVGAGI in the germline V gene (reference sequence).

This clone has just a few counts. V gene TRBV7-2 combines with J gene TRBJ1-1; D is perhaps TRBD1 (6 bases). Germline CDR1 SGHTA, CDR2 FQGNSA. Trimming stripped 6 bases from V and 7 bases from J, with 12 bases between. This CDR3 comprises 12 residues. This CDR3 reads CASRQGGVEAFF. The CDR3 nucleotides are TGTGCCAGCAGACAAGGGGGGGTTGAAGCTTTCTTT.

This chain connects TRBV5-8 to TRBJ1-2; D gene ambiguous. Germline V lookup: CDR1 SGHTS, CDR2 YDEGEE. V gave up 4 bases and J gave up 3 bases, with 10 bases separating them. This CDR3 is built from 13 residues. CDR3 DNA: TGTGCCAGCAGCCCCGACACCTACTATGGCTACACCTTC. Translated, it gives CASSPDTYYGYTF.

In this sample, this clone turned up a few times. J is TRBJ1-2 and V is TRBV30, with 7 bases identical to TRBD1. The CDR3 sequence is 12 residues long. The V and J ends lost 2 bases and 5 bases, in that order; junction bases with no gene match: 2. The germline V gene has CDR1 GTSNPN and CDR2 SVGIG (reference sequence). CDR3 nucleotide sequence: TGTGCCTGGAGTACGACAGGGTATGGCTACACCTTC. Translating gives CAWSTTGYGYTF.

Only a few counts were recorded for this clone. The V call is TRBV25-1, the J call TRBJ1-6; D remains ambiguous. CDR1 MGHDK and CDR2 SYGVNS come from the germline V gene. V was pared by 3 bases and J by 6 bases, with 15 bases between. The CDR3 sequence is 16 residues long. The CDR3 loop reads CASSEEEAVGNSPLHF. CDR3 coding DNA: TGTGCCAGCAGTGAGGAAGAGGCTGTAGGTAATTCACCCCTCCACTTT.

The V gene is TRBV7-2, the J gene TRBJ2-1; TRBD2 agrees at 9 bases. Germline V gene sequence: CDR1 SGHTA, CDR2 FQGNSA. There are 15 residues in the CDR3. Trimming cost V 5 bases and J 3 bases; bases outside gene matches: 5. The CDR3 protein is CASSVSGSGYNEQFF. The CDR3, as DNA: TGTGCCAGCAGCGTTAGCGGGAGTGGCTACAATGAGCAGTTCTTC.

The CDR3 DNA reads as TGTGCCAGCAGCTTAGACAGGGGGCTAACTGAAGCTTTCTTT. Protein product: CASSLDRGLTEAFF. The chain employs TRBV7-8 and TRBJ1-1; 9 nucleotides line up with TRBD1. V trimming: 1 base; J trimming: 5 bases; junction bases outside the gene matches: 2. This CDR3 region has 14 residues. The germline V gene encodes CDR1 SGHVS and CDR2 FQNEAQ.

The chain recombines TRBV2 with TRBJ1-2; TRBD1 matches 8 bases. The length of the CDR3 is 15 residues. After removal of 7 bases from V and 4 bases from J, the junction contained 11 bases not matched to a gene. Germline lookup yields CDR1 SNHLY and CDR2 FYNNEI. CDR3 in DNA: TGTGCCAGCACCCCAGGGCCAGGGGGCGGCTATGGCTACACCTTC. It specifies CASTPGPGGGYGYTF.

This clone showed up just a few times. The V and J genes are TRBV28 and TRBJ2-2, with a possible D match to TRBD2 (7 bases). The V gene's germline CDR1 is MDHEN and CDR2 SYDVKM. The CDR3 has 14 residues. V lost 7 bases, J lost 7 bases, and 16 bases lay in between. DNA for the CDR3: TGTGCCAGCACGCTGGGGGGGGGCGGCGGGGAGCTGTTTTTT. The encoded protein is CASTLGGGGGELFF.

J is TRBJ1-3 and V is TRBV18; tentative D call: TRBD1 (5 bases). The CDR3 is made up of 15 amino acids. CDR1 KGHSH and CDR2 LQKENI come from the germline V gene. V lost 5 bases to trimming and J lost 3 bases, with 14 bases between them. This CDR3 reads CASSSTASDGNTIYF. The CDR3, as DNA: TGTGCCAGCTCATCGACAGCGTCGGATGGAAACACCATATATTTT. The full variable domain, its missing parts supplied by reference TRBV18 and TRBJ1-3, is NAGVMQNPRHLVRRRGQEARLRCSPMKGHSHVYWYRQLPEEGLKFMVYLQKENIIDESGMPKERFSAEFPKEGPSILRIQQVVRGDSAAYFCASSSTASDGNTIYFGEGSWLTVV.

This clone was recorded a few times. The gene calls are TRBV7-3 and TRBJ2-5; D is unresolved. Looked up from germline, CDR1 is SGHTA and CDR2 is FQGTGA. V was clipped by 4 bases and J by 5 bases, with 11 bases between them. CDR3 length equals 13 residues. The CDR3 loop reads CASSSMRSETQYF. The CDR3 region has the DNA TGTGCCAGCAGCTCCATGCGCTCGGAGACCCAGTACTTC.

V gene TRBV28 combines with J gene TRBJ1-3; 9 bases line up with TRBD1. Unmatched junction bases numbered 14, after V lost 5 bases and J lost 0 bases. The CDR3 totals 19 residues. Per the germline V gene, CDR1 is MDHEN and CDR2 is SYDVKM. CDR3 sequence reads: CASSTRQGVISSSGNTIYF. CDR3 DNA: TGTGCCAGCAGTACCCGACAGGGGGTCATCTCGAGCTCTGGAAACACCATATATTTT.

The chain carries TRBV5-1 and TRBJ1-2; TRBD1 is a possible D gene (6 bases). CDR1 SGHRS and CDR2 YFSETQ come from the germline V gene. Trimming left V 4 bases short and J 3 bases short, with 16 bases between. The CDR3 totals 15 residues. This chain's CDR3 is CASSAAGGRDYGYTF. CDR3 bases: TGCGCCAGCAGCGCCGCCGGGGGGCGAGACTATGGCTACACCTTC.

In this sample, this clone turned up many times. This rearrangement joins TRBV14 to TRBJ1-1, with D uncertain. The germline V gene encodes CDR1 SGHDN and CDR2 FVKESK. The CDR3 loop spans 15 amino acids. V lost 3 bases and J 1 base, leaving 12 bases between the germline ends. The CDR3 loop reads CASSQVAGANTEAFF. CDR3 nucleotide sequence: TGTGCCAGCAGCCAGGTGGCAGGTGCGAACACTGAAGCTTTCTTT.

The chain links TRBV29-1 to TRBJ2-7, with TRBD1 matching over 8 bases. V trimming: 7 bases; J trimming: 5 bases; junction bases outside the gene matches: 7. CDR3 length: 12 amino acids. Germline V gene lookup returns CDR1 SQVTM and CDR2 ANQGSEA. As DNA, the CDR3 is TGCAGCGCTGCGACAGGGGTAAACGAGCAGTACTTC. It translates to CSAATGVNEQYF.

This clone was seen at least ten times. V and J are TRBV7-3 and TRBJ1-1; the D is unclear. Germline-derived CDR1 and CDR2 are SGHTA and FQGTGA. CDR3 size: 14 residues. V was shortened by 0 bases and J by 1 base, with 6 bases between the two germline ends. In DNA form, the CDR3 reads TGTGCCAGCAGCTTAACGACGGGGAACACTGAAGCTTTCTTT. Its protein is CASSLTTGNTEAFF.

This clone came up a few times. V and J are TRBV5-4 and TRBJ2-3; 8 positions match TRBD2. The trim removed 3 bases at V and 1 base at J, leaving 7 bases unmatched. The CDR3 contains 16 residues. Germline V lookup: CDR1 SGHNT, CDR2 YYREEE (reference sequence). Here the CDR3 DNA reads TGTGCCAGCAGCTCGTCCCGGCGGGGGGGCACAGATACGCAGTATTTT. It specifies CASSSSRRGGTDTQYF.

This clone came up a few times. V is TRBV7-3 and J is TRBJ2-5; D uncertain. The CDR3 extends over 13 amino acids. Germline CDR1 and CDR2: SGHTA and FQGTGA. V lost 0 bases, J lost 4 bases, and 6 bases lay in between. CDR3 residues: CASSLTLGETQYF. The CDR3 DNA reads TGTGCCAGCAGCTTAACCCTAGGAGAGACCCAGTACTTC.

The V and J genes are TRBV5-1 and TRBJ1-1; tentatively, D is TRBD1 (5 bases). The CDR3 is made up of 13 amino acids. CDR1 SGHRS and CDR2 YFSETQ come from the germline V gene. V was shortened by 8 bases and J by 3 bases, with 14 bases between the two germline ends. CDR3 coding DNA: TGCGCCAGTTCACAGGCCGGCTACACTGAAGCTTTCTTT. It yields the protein CASSQAGYTEAFF.

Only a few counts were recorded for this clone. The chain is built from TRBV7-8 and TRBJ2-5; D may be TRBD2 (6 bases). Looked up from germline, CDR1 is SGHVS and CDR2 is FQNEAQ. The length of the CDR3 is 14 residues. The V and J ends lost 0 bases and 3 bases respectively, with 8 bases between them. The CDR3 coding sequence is TGTGCCAGCAGCTTAGCAGGCGGGGAAGAGACCCAGTACTTC. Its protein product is CASSLAGGEETQYF.

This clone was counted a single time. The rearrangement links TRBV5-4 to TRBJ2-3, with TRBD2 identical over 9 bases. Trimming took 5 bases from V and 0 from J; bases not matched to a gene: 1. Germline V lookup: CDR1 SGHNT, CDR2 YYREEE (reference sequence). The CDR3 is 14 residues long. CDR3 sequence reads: CASRTSGSTDTQYF. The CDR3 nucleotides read TGTGCCAGCAGGACTAGCGGCAGCACAGATACGCAGTATTTT.

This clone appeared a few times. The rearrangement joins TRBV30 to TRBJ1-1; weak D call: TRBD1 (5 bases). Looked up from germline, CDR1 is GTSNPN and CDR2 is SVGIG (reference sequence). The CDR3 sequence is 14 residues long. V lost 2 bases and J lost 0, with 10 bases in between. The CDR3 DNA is TGTGCCTGGAGTCGACAGCCCATGAACACTGAAGCTTTCTTT. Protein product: CAWSRQPMNTEAFF.

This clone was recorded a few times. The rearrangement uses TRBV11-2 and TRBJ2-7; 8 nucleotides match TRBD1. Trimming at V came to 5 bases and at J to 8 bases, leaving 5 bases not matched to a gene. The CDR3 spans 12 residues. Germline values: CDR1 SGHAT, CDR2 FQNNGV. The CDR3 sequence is CASSRGQGQQYF. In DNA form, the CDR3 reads TGTGCCAGCAGCCGAGGACAGGGTCAGCAGTACTTC.

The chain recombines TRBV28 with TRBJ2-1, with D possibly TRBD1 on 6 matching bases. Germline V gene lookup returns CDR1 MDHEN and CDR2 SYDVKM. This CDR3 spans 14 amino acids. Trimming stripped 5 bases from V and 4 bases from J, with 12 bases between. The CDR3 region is CASSVPGHYNEQFF. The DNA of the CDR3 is TGTGCCAGCAGTGTCCCGGGACATTACAATGAGCAGTTCTTC.

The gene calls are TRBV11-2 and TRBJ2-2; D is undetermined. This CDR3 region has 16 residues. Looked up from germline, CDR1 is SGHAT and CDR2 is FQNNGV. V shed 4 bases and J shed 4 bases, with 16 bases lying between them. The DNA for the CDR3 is TGTGCCAGCAGCTCGACGGTAATTTCGGGCACCGGGGAGCTGTTTTTT. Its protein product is CASSSTVISGTGELFF.

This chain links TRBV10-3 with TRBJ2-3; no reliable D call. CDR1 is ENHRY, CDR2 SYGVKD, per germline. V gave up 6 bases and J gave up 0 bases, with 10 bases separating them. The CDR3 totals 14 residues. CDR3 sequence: CAISRVTSTDTQYF. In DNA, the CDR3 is TGTGCCATCAGCCGAGTTACTAGCACAGATACGCAGTATTTT.

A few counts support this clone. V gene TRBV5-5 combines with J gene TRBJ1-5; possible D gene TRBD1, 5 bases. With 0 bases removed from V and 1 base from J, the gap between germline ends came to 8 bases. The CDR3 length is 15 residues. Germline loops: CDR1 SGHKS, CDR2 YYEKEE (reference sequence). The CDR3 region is CASSLEGISNQPQHF. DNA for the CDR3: TGTGCCAGCAGCTTGGAGGGGATAAGCAATCAGCCCCAGCATTTT. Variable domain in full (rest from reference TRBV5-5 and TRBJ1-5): DAGVTQSPTHLIKTRGQQVTLRCSPISGHKSVSWYQQVLGQGPQFIFQYYEKEERGRGNFPDRFSARQFPNYSSELNVNALLLGDSALYLCASSLEGISNQPQHFGDGTRLSIL.

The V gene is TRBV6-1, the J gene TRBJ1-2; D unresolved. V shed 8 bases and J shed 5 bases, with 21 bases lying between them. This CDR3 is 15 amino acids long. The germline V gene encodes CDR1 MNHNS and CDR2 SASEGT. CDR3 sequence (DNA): TGTGCCAGCGCGGTACGGCCTCGGGAGGGATATGGCTACACCTTC. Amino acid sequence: CASAVRPREGYGYTF.

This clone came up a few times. The CDR3 coding sequence is TGTGCCAGCACCTCCCGGGGGAGTTCGATGGGAAACACCATATATTTT. Its protein is CASTSRGSSMGNTIYF. The chain joins TRBV28 to TRBJ1-3; D is possibly TRBD1 (5 bases). Germline V gene sequence: CDR1 MDHEN, CDR2 SYDVKM. Trimming took off 7 bases at V and 4 bases at J, with 20 bases between the two ends. The CDR3 spans 16 residues.